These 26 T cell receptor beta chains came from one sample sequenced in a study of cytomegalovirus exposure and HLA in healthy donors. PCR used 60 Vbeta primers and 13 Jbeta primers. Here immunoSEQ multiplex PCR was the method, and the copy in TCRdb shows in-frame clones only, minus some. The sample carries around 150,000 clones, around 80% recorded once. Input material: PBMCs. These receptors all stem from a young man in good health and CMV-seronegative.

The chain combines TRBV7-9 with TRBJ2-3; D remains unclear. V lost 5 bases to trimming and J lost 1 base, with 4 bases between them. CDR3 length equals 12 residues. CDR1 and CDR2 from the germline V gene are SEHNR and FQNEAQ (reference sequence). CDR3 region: CASSRGTDTQYF. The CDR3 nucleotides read TGTGCCAGCAGCCGCGGCACAGATACGCAGTATTTT. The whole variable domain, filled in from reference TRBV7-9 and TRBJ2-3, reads DTGVSQNPRHKITKRGQNVTFRCDPISEHNRLYWYRQTLGQGPEFLTYFQNEAQLEKSRLLSDRFSAERPKGSFSTLEIQRTEQGDSAMYLCASSRGTDTQYFGPGTRLTVL.

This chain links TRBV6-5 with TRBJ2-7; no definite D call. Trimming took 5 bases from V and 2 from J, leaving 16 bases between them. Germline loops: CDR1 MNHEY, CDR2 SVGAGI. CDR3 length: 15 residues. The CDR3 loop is CASSTLPAGTYEQYF. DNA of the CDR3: TGTGCCAGCAGTACACTACCGGCCGGAACCTACGAGCAGTACTTC.

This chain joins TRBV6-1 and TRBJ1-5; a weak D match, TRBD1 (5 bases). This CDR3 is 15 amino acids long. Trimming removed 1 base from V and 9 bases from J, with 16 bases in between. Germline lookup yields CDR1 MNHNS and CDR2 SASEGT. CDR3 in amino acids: CASSEGGQGYWPQHF. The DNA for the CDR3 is TGTGCCAGCAGTGAAGGGGGTCAGGGATATTGGCCCCAGCATTTT.

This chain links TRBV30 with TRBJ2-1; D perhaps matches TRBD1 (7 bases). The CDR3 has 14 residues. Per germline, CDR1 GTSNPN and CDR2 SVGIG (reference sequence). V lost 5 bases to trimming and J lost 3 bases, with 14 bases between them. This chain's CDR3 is CAWDREANYNEQFF. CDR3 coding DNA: TGTGCCTGGGACAGGGAGGCTAACTACAATGAGCAGTTCTTC.

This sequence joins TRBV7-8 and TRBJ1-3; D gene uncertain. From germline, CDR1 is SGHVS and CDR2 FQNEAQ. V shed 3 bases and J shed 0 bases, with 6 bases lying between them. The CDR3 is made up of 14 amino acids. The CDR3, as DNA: TGTGCCAGCAGCTTGCGGGGCTCTGGAAACACCATATATTTT. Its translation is CASSLRGSGNTIYF.

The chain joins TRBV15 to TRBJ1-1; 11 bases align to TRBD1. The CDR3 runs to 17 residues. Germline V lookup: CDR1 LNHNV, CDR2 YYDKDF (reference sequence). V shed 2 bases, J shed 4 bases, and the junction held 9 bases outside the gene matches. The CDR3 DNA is TGTGCCACCAGCAGATCCCGGACAGGGGGCTGGGCCACTGAAGCTTTCTTT. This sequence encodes CATSRSRTGGWATEAFF.

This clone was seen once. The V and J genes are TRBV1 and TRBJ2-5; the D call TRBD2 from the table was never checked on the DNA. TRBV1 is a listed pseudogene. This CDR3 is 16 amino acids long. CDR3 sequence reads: CTSSPPLLEGAETQYF. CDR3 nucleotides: TGCACCAGCAGCCCACCCCTTCTCGAGGGCGCAGAGACCCAGTACTTC.

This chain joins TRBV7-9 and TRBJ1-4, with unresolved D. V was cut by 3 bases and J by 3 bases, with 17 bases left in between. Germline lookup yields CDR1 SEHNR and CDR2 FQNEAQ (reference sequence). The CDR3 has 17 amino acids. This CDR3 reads CASSLVVLQPSNEKLFF. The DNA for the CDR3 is TGTGCCAGCAGCTTGGTTGTTTTACAGCCTTCTAATGAAAAACTGTTTTTT.

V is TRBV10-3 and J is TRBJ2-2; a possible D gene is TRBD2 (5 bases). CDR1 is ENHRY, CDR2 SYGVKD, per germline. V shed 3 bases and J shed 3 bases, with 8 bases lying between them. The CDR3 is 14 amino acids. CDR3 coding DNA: TGTGCCATCAGTGATTTGGGAGACACCGGGGAGCTGTTTTTT. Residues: CAISDLGDTGELFF.

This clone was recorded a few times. The CDR3 protein is CASSPSGTRWDNNEQFF. The CDR3 coding sequence is TGTGCCAGCAGCCCAAGCGGGACAAGGTGGGATAACAATGAGCAGTTCTTC. The chain recombines TRBV5-4 with TRBJ2-1; tentative D call: TRBD2 (7 bases). The CDR3 has 17 amino acids. Germline V gene lookup returns CDR1 SGHNT and CDR2 YYREEE (reference sequence). V lost 4 bases and J 5 bases, leaving 22 bases between the germline ends.

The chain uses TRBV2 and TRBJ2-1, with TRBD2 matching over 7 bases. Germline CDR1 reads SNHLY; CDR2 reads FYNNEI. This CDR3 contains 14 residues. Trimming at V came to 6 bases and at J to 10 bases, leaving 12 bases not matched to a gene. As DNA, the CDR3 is TGTGCCAGCAGCCTTGGACTAGTCGCGGGGGAGCAGTTCTTC. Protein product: CASSLGLVAGEQFF.

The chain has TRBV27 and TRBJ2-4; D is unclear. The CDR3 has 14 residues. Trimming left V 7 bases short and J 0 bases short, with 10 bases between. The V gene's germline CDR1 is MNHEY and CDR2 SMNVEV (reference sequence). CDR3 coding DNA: TGTGCCAGCAAAACGGTAATAGCCAAAAACATTCAGTACTTC. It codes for CASKTVIAKNIQYF.

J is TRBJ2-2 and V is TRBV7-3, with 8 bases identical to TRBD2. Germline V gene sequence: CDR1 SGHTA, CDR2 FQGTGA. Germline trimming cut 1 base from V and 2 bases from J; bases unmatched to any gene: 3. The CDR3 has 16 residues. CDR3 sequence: CASSLNGRVNTGELFF. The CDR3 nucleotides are TGTGCCAGCAGCTTAAACGGGAGGGTTAACACCGGGGAGCTGTTTTTT.

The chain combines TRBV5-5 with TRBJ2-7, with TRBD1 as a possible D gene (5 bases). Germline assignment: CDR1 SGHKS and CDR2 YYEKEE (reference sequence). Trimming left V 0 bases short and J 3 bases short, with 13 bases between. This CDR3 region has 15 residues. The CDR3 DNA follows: TGTGCCAGCAGCTTGGAAGGGGCAGGTAACTACGAGCAGTACTTC. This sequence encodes CASSLEGAGNYEQYF.

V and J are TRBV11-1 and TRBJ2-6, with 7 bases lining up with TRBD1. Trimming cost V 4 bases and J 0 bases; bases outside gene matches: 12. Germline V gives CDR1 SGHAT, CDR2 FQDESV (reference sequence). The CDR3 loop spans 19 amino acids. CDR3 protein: CASSYTPTGASSGANVLTF. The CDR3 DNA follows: TGTGCCAGCAGCTATACCCCAACAGGGGCTAGCTCTGGGGCCAACGTCCTGACTTTC.

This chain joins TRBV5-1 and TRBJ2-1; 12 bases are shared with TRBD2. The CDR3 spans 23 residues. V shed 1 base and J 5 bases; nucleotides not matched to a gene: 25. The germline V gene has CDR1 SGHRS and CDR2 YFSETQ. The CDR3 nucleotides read TGCGCCAGCAGCTTGTACTTCCGGGGGCGCATAAGCTCTTCTAGCGGGAGGGACAATGAGCAGTTCTTC. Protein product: CASSLYFRGRISSSSGRDNEQFF.

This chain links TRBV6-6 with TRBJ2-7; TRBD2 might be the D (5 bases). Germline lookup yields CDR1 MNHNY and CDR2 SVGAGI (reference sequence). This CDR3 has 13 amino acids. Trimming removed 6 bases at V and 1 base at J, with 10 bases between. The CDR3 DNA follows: TGTGCCAGCAGCCAAGGACTTTCCTACGAGCAGTACTTC. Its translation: CASSQGLSYEQYF.

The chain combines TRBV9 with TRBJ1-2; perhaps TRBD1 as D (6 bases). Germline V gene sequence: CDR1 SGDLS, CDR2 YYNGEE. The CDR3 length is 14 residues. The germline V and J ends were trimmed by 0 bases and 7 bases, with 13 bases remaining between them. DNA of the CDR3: TGTGCCAGCAGCGTAGTACCAGGGGTGAGTGGCTACACCTTC. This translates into CASSVVPGVSGYTF. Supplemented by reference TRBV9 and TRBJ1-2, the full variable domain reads DSGVTQTPKHLITATGQRVTLRCSPRSGDLSVYWYQQSLDQGLQFLIQYYNGEERAKGNILERFSAQQFPDLHSELNLSSLELGDSALYFCASSVVPGVSGYTFGSGTRLTVV.

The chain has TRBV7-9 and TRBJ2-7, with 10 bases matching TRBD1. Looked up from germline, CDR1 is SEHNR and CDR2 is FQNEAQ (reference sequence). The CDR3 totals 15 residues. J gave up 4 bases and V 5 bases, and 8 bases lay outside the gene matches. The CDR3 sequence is CASSLRDRGMYEQYF. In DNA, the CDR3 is TGTGCCAGCAGCCTCCGGGACAGGGGAATGTACGAGCAGTACTTC.

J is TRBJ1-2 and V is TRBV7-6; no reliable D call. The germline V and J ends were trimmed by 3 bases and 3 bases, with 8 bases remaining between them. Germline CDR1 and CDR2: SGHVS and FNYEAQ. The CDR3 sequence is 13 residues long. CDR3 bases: TGTGCCAGCAGCTTTAGGAGGGACTATGGCTACACCTTC. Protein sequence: CASSFRRDYGYTF.

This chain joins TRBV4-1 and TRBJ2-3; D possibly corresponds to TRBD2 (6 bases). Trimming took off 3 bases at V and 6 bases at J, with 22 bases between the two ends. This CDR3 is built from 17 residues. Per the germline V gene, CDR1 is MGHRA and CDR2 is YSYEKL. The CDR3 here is CASSQGDFLGDMDTQYF. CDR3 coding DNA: TGCGCCAGCAGCCAGGGGGACTTCTTGGGGGATATGGATACGCAGTATTTT.

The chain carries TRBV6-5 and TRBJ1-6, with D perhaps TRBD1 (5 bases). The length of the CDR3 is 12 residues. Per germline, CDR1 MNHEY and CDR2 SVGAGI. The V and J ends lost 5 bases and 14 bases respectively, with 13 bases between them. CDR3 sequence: CASSRGKGSLHF. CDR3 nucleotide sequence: TGTGCCAGCAGTCGGGGGAAGGGGTCCCTCCACTTT.

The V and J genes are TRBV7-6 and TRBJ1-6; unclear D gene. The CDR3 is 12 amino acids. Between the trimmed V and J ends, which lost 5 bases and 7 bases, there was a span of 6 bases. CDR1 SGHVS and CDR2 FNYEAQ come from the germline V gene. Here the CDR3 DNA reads TGTGCCAGCAGCCAACAGAATTCACCCCTCCACTTT. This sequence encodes CASSQQNSPLHF.

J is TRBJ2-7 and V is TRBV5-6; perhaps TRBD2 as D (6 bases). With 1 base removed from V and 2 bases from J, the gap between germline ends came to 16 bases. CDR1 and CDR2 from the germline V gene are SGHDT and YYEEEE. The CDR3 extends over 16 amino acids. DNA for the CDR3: TGTGCCAGCAGCTTGCCTACAGGAGGGGCCCCCTACGAGCAGTACTTC. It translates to CASSLPTGGAPYEQYF.

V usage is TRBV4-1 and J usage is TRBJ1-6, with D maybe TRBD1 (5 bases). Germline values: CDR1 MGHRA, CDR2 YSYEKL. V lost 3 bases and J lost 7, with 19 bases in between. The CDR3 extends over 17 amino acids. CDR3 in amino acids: CASSHPPLGQFNSPLHF. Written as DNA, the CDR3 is TGCGCCAGCAGCCATCCCCCTCTGGGGCAGTTCAATTCACCCCTCCACTTT.

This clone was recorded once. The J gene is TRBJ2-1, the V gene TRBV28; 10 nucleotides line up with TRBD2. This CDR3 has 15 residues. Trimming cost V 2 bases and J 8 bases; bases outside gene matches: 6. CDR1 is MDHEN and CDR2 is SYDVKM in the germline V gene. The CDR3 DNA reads TGTGCCAGCAGTTTACTACTAGCGGGAAGGCATGAGCAGTTCTTC. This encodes CASSLLLAGRHEQFF. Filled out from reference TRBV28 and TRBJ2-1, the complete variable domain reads DVKVTQSSRYLVKRTGEKVFLECVQDMDHENMFWYRQDPGLGLRLIYFSYDVKMKEKGDIPEGYSVSREKKERFSLILESASTNQTSMYLCASSLLLAGRHEQFFGPGTRLTVL.